The 10 T cell receptor beta chains reported below all come from one sample, sequenced in a study of regulatory T cells in long-lasting Graves disease. This sample's time point: persistent/refractory GD, antithyroid drugs over 5 years with positive TRAb. RNA isolated from PBMCs was used to make the TCR library. Sequencing libraries for TCR beta were prepared with iRepertoire HTBI primers and Arm-PCR of CDR3 regions. Via MiXCR, TCRdb re-called the multiplex PCR reads, giving one row per CDR3 protein. The table lists about 470,000 distinct CDR3 sequences, less than 25% of them singletons. This material consisted of peripheral blood mononuclear cells (PBMCs), taken when the disease was refractory, from a patient treated with antithyroid drugs. The source of these receptors is a female donor with Graves disease.

V is TRBV7-9 and J is TRBJ1-4, with D tentatively TRBD1 (5 bases). CDR1 and CDR2 (germline): SEHNR, FQNEAQ (reference sequence). The CDR3 length is 14 residues. Trimming removed 1 base at V and 8 bases at J, with 11 bases between. DNA of the CDR3: TGTGCCAGCAGCTTAGGCAGGGAGAAAGAAAAACTGTTTTTT. Amino acid sequence: CASSLGREKEKLFF.

This clonotype has a count of ten or more. The gene calls are TRBV27 and TRBJ1-2; 7 bases align to TRBD1. The CDR3 has 13 amino acids. Trimming at V came to 3 bases and at J to 8 bases, leaving 6 bases not matched to a gene. The germline CDR1 and CDR2 sequences are MNHEY and SMNVEV (reference sequence). CDR3 DNA sequence: TGTGCCAGCAGTTTCAGGGGGAAGAACGGCTACACCTTC. Its protein is CASSFRGKNGYTF.

A few counts support this clonotype. The chain uses TRBV5-1 and TRBJ2-2; 7 bases map to TRBD1. Losses at the gene ends were 4 bases for V and 4 bases for J; bases not matched to a gene: 7. Germline CDR1 is SGHRS and CDR2 is YFSETQ. The CDR3 is made up of 15 amino acids. Written as DNA, the CDR3 is TGCGCCAGCAGCGACCTTGCAGGGGGCACCGGGGAGCTGTTTTTT. This encodes CASSDLAGGTGELFF. The full variable domain, rest sourced from reference TRBV5-1 and TRBJ2-2, is KAGVTQTPRYLIKTRGQQVTLSCSPISGHRSVSWYQQTPGQGLQFLFEYFSETQRNKGNFPGRFSGRQFSNSRSEMNVSTLELGDSALYLCASSDLAGGTGELFFGEGSRLTVL.

On this clonotype: A single base separates this from a much larger clone, so it may be a read error. J is TRBJ2-6 and V is TRBV10-3; D may be TRBD1 or TRBD2 (5 bases each). Per the germline V gene, CDR1 is ENHRY and CDR2 is SYGVKD. V was clipped by 0 bases and J by 3 bases, with 6 bases between them. There are 15 residues in the CDR3. DNA of the CDR3: TGTGCCATCAGTGAGTCGAGGGGTGGGGCCAACGTCCTGACTTTC. This translates into CAISESRGGANVLTF.

This clonotype was picked up a small number of times. J is TRBJ2-2 and V is TRBV6-9; 13 bases match TRBD2. The trim removed 3 bases at V and 1 base at J, leaving 11 bases unmatched. The V gene's germline CDR1 is MNHGY and CDR2 SVAAGI. The CDR3 consists of 20 residues. For the CDR3, the DNA is TGTGCCAGCAGTTACTCGAAAACTAGCGGGAGGGAAATGAACACCGGGGAGCTGTTTTTT. Its protein product is CASSYSKTSGREMNTGELFF.

The J gene is TRBJ1-5, the V gene TRBV4-3; D gene ambiguous. This CDR3 spans 17 amino acids. Trimming cost V 0 bases and J 0 bases, with 12 bases left between them. The germline CDR1 and CDR2 sequences are LGHNA and YSLEER. CDR3 in DNA: TGCGCCAGCAGCCAAGATGGGAGCCAGGATAGCAATCAGCCCCAGCATTTT. Residues: CASSQDGSQDSNQPQHF.

Remarks on this clonotype: This may be a read error, as it is one base from a much larger clone. This sequence joins TRBV28 and TRBJ2-5; TRBD2 is a possible D gene (6 bases). CDR1 and CDR2 (germline): MDHEN, SYDVKM. CDR3 length: 16 amino acids. Deletions cut 4 bases from V and 5 bases from J, with 20 bases between. CDR3 region: CASSYSGSKLVETQYF. CDR3 sequence (DNA): TGTGCCAGCAGTTACTCCGGGAGCAAGTTAGTGGAGACCCAGTACTTC. The whole variable domain, remainder taken from reference TRBV28 and TRBJ2-5, is DVKVTQSSRYLVKRTGEKVFLECVQDMDHENMFWYRQDPGLGLRLIYFSYDVKMKEKGDIPEGYSVSREKKERFSLILESASTNQTSMYLCASSYSGSKLVETQYFGPGTRLLVL.

The J gene is TRBJ2-3, the V gene TRBV28; 10 bases match TRBD2. This CDR3 comprises 15 residues. With V trimmed by 5 bases and J by 5 bases, 7 bases remained unmatched. Germline V lookup: CDR1 MDHEN, CDR2 SYDVKM. The CDR3 DNA sequence: TGTGCCAGCAGTGACCCGGGACTAGCGAAAGATACGCAGTATTTT. Its protein product is CASSDPGLAKDTQYF.

In regard to this clonotype: A read error may explain this, as a much larger clone is one base away. The chain joins TRBV6-5 to TRBJ2-7; D is possibly TRBD1 (6 bases). CDR1 and CDR2 (germline): MNHEY, SVGAGI. The CDR3 consists of 12 residues. Trimming shortened V by 2 bases and J by 6 bases, and 8 bases separated the two germline ends. The CDR3 bases are TGTGCCAGCAGTTACGCAGGGGTCGAGCAGTACTTC. Translation: CASSYAGVEQYF.

In its sample, this clonotype was seen many times. The CDR3 region has the DNA TGTGCCAGCAGTTATCAGGGGTACGAGCAGTACTTC. Its protein product is CASSYQGYEQYF. The V call is TRBV6-2 or TRBV6-3, the J call TRBJ2-7; D is perhaps TRBD1 (6 bases). The germline V and J ends were trimmed by 3 bases and 4 bases, with 7 bases remaining between them. This CDR3 has 12 amino acids. Germline V gene lookup returns CDR1 MNHEY and CDR2 SVGEGT.